These 17 T cell receptor beta chains were all obtained from the same sample, sequenced in a study of Tregs in tolerant kidney transplant recipients. The table came from immunoSEQ multiplex PCR; TCRdb's copy has only in-frame clones and leaves some out. The sample comprises about 240,000 clones, 80% to 85% of which are singletons, and under 0.65% rests with the top ten. Sequenced input: CD4+ T cells from blood. The receptors were gathered from a human donor in good health.

The genes are TRBV6-6 and TRBJ1-2; no reliable D call. The CDR3 consists of 15 residues. The germline V and J ends were trimmed by 7 bases and 3 bases, with 18 bases remaining between them. Germline assignment: CDR1 MNHNY and CDR2 SVGAGI (reference sequence). Here the CDR3 reads CASIKDGKRDYGYTF. The DNA for the CDR3 is TGTGCCAGCATCAAAGACGGGAAAAGAGACTATGGCTACACCTTC.

The chain links TRBV18 to TRBJ1-1; 11 bases are a match to TRBD1. Germline V CDR1 and CDR2: KGHSH, LQKENI. CDR3 size: 15 residues. V lost 5 bases to trimming and J lost 4 bases; unmatched junction nucleotides: 6. CDR3 bases: TGTGCCAGCTCAAACTCGGGACAGGGGGGCACTGAAGCTTTCTTT. Protein sequence: CASSNSGQGGTEAFF. Full variable domain (rest looked up from reference TRBV18 and TRBJ1-1): NAGVMQNPRHLVRRRGQEARLRCSPMKGHSHVYWYRQLPEEGLKFMVYLQKENIIDESGMPKERFSAEFPKEGPSILRIQQVVRGDSAAYFCASSNSGQGGTEAFFGQGTRLTVV.

The chain uses TRBV5-5 and TRBJ1-2; tentatively, D is TRBD1 (5 bases). This CDR3 contains 16 residues. Trimming took 0 bases from V and 0 from J, leaving 12 bases between them. Germline lookup yields CDR1 SGHKS and CDR2 YYEKEE (reference sequence). CDR3 amino acids: CASSLVGTTANYGYTF. In DNA form, the CDR3 reads TGTGCCAGCAGCTTGGTCGGAACGACAGCTAACTATGGCTACACCTTC.

The V and J genes are TRBV30 and TRBJ1-5; 7 positions agree with TRBD1. Germline lookup yields CDR1 GTSNPN and CDR2 SVGIG (reference sequence). Germline trimming cut 1 base from V and 4 bases from J; bases unmatched to any gene: 7. There are 15 residues in the CDR3. The CDR3 protein is CAWSGDSGQNQPQHF. CDR3 sequence (DNA): TGTGCCTGGAGTGGGGACAGCGGACAGAATCAGCCCCAGCATTTT.

A few counts support this clone. The gene calls are TRBV10-3 and TRBJ1-1; D gene uncertain. Per germline, CDR1 ENHRY and CDR2 SYGVKD. The CDR3 is 14 residues long. Trimming shortened V by 0 bases and J by 1 base, and 6 bases separated the two germline ends. Written as DNA, the CDR3 is TGTGCCATCAGTGAGTCGTTAGCGAACACTGAAGCTTTCTTT. Translating gives CAISESLANTEAFF.

Only a few counts were recorded for this clone. The chain uses TRBV2 and TRBJ1-4; D unresolved. Trimming stripped 5 bases from V and 6 bases from J, with 10 bases between. The germline V gene has CDR1 SNHLY and CDR2 FYNNEI. The CDR3 is 13 residues long. CDR3 nucleotides: TGTGCCAGCAGTTTCCAGGTCCATGAAAAACTGTTTTTT. As protein: CASSFQVHEKLFF.

The chain recombines TRBV2 with TRBJ1-4; D perhaps matches TRBD1 (6 bases). Trimming pared 8 bases from V and 10 bases from J, leaving 11 bases between. This CDR3 region has 11 residues. Germline CDR1 and CDR2: SNHLY and FYNNEI. The DNA of the CDR3 is TGTGCCAGCGGAGAGGGGGGAAAACTGTTTTTT. Translated, it gives CASGEGGKLFF.

The CDR3 bases are TGTGCCAGCAGCTCGCAAGGGACAGAGAACACTGAAGCTTTCTTT. Its translation is CASSSQGTENTEAFF. The gene calls are TRBV7-2 and TRBJ1-1; TRBD1 matches 7 bases. The germline V gene has CDR1 SGHTA and CDR2 FQGNSA. The CDR3 has 15 amino acids. Trimming cost V 4 bases and J 1 base; bases outside gene matches: 6.

The chain employs TRBV19 and TRBJ2-7; D is possibly TRBD1 or TRBD2 (6 bases each). This CDR3 comprises 15 residues. In germline, CDR1 is LNHDA, CDR2 SQIVND (reference sequence). Trimming cost V 5 bases and J 2 bases, with 16 bases left between them. CDR3 sequence: CASSPDRRGTYEQYF. As DNA, the CDR3 is TGTGCCAGTAGTCCAGACAGGCGCGGGACCTACGAGCAGTACTTC.

The chain recombines TRBV10-1 with TRBJ2-7, with D perhaps matching TRBD1 (6 bases). CDR3 length equals 14 residues. Germline assignment: CDR1 WNHNN and CDR2 SYGVQD (reference sequence). The V and J ends lost 0 bases and 4 bases respectively, with 10 bases between them. CDR3 sequence: CASSESRTAYEQYF. The CDR3 DNA reads TGCGCCAGCAGTGAGTCTAGGACAGCTTACGAGCAGTACTTC.

The chain couples TRBV5-1 to TRBJ2-5, with a weak D call TRBD2 (5 bases). The CDR3 length is 14 residues. Germline CDR1 is SGHRS and CDR2 is YFSETQ. Trimming shortened V by 5 bases and J by 5 bases, and 16 bases separated the two germline ends. Here the CDR3 DNA reads TGCGCCAGCAGGTCCGGGAACCCGGGGGAGACCCAGTACTTC. This encodes CASRSGNPGETQYF.

The chain recombines TRBV7-3 with TRBJ2-5; 7 bases align to TRBD1. The V gene end was trimmed by 2 bases and the J gene end by 2 bases; junction bases not matched to a gene: 5. Germline lookup yields CDR1 SGHTA and CDR2 FQGTGA. The CDR3 covers 15 residues. The CDR3 loop reads CASSLVGTEQETQYF. CDR3 in DNA: TGTGCCAGCAGCTTAGTCGGGACAGAACAAGAGACCCAGTACTTC.

The chain is built from TRBV27 and TRBJ1-2; 7 bases map to TRBD1. From germline, CDR1 is MNHEY and CDR2 SMNVEV (reference sequence). V trimming: 0 bases; J trimming: 2 bases; junction bases outside the gene matches: 12. CDR3 length equals 18 residues. CDR3 sequence reads: CASSLSWGQGGLNYGYTF. The CDR3 DNA is TGTGCCAGCAGTTTATCTTGGGGGCAGGGGGGTTTAAACTATGGCTACACCTTC.

This clone was counted only a few times. The chain links TRBV13 to TRBJ2-7; 11 bases match TRBD2. Germline V gives CDR1 PRHDT, CDR2 FYEKMQ (reference sequence). The CDR3 runs 15 residues. After removal of 5 bases from V and 4 bases from J, the junction contained 7 bases not matched to a gene. In DNA form, the CDR3 reads TGTGCCAGCAGCGTACAGGGACTAGCGGTGTACGAGCAGTACTTC. Translating gives CASSVQGLAVYEQYF.

A note on this clone: This CDR3 is also generated by other DNA sequences in the sample. This sequence joins TRBV4-1 and TRBJ2-7; 7 nucleotides align to TRBD1. The length of the CDR3 is 14 residues. Unmatched junction bases numbered 5, after V lost 3 bases and J lost 3 bases. In germline, CDR1 is MGHRA, CDR2 YSYEKL. The CDR3 here is CASSQPGQYYEQYF. The CDR3 DNA is TGCGCCAGCAGCCAGCCGGGACAGTACTACGAGCAGTACTTC.

In regard to this clone: This CDR3 is also generated by other DNA sequences in the sample. The J gene is TRBJ1-2, the V gene TRBV19; perhaps TRBD1 as D (6 bases). The CDR3 consists of 13 residues. V was cut by 3 bases and J by 4 bases, with 9 bases left in between. Germline V gene lookup returns CDR1 LNHDA and CDR2 SQIVND (reference sequence). CDR3 bases: TGTGCCAGTAGTATGGACAGAGGCTATGGCTACACCTTC. This translates into CASSMDRGYGYTF.

This chain connects TRBV5-6 to TRBJ1-1; D is undetermined. V lost 4 bases, J lost 1 base, and 14 bases lay in between. Germline assignment: CDR1 SGHDT and CDR2 YYEEEE. CDR3 length equals 15 residues. CDR3 residues: CASSTTTAGNTEAFF. CDR3 DNA: TGTGCCAGCAGCACTACAACGGCAGGGAACACTGAAGCTTTCTTT.